A selection of T cell receptor beta chains follows, all from one sample in a study of cytomegalovirus exposure and HLA in healthy donors. Data came from immunoSEQ multiplex PCR; TCRdb stores just in-frame clones and leaves some out. Altogether some 66,000 clones are present, around 78% being singletons, with the ten largest covering approximately 9.8%. Material: PBMCs. The receptors originated from a man in his forties in good health and CMV-seronegative. CDR3s include the opening cysteine and the closing phenylalanine or tryptophan.

v_gene: TRBV28; CDR3aa: CASSFVADNAGYTF
v_gene: TRBV10-1; CDR3aa: CASSESGQAKNIQYF
v_gene: TRBV5-1; CDR3aa: CASSQGTGFNYEQYF
v_gene: TRBV5-8; CDR3aa: CASSLGAGQSTEAFF
v_gene: TRBV7-9; CDR3aa: CASSLGTSGGNEQFF
v_gene: TRBV2; CDR3aa: CASSGGVAGGADTQYF
v_gene: TRBV7-9; CDR3aa: CASSPVAGDSYEQYF
v_gene: TRBV7-9; CDR3aa: CASSSQGARDYGYTF
v_gene: TRBV5-1; CDR3aa: CASSLVAGAADSGNTIYF
v_gene: TRBV7-2; CDR3aa: CASSLARSGNTIYF
v_gene: TRBV7-2; CDR3aa: CASSLVPLRETQYF
v_gene: TRBV6-5; CDR3aa: CASKRGTKTDNEQFF
v_gene: TRBV27; CDR3aa: CASSNQGAGYTF
v_gene: TRBV29-1; CDR3aa: CSVRGLAGGRSSYNEQFF
v_gene: TRBV7-9; CDR3aa: CASSLGAGELFF
v_gene: TRBV15; CDR3aa: CATSRDGGRVYNEQFF
v_gene: TRBV6-1; CDR3aa: CASTQGEGGNSPLHF
v_gene: TRBV5-1; CDR3aa: CASSFLGNGYTF
v_gene: TRBV18; CDR3aa: CASSPLVATINTDTQYF
v_gene: TRBV28; CDR3aa: CASRLPPLIMASPLHF
v_gene: TRBV7-9; CDR3aa: CASSLASTDRGRNEQFF
v_gene: TRBV7-6; CDR3aa: CASSSGLAANLADTQYF
v_gene: TRBV4-1; CDR3aa: CASRLSGSSGGDTQYF
v_gene: TRBV5-5; CDR3aa: CASSPHSGRGPDTQYF
v_gene: TRBV19; CDR3aa: CASSMGGDSYEKLFF
v_gene: TRBV18; CDR3aa: CASSRKEKTGVSPGNTIYF
v_gene: TRBV19; CDR3aa: CASSGRRTGVMGAEAFF
v_gene: TRBV19; CDR3aa: CASSRQAVDEQYF
v_gene: TRBV18; CDR3aa: CASSLDSDYGYTF
v_gene: TRBV11-2; CDR3aa: CASSPRAWSTDTQYF
v_gene: TRBV11-2; CDR3aa: CASSLLAGPTDTQYF
v_gene: TRBV5-4; CDR3aa: CASAIGGRSYNEQFF
v_gene: TRBV6-4; CDR3aa: CASSEQAGSTDTQYF
v_gene: TRBV25-1; CDR3aa: CASSDPSRGGTGELFF
v_gene: TRBV6-1; CDR3aa: CASSVRTGGTDTQYF
v_gene: TRBV7-8; CDR3aa: CASRPGQGNYGYTF
v_gene: TRBV5-4; CDR3aa: CASNLQSGGDYNEQFF
v_gene: TRBV2; CDR3aa: CASTGDRGHNQPQHF
v_gene: TRBV7-8; CDR3aa: CASSIQGARANEKLFF
v_gene: TRBV7-6; CDR3aa: CASSAPGQSYEQYF
v_gene: TRBV4-2; CDR3aa: CASSQTLAGAADNEQFF
v_gene: TRBV6-1; CDR3aa: CASTFGSGDQPQHF
v_gene: TRBV13; CDR3aa: CASSLGSGGGEKLFF
v_gene: TRBV6-1; CDR3aa: CASIWGQDPNYGYTF
v_gene: TRBV6-5; CDR3aa: CASSRGRKETQYF
v_gene: TRBV6-6; CDR3aa: CASSPGQGAGTEAFF
v_gene: TRBV19; CDR3aa: CASREISTRYGYTF
v_gene: TRBV5-3; CDR3aa: CARSLTCWGGGPYNEQFF
v_gene: TRBV7-6; CDR3aa: CASSSFFGSNTEAFF
v_gene: TRBV11-3; CDR3aa: CASSLQVHTEAFF
v_gene: TRBV5-1; CDR3aa: CASSLAGGPTAGELFF
v_gene: TRBV4-1; CDR3aa: CASSQEGQGYQPQHF
v_gene: TRBV6-1; CDR3aa: CASRTGRWEKLFF
v_gene: TRBV5-4; CDR3aa: CASSPRQSSYEQYF